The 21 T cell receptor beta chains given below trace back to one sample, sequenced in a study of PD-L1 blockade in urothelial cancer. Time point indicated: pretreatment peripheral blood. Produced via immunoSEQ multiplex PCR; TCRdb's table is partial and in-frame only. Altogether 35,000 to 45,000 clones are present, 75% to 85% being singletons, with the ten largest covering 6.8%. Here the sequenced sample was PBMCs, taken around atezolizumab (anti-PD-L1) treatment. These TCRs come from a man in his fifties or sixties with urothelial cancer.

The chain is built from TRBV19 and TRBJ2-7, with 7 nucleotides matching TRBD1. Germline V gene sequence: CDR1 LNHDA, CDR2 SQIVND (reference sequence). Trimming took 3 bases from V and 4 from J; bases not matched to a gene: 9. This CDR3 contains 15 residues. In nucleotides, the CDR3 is TGTGCCAGTAGTATCGGTGGGACAGAGGCTTACGAGCAGTACTTC. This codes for CASSIGGTEAYEQYF.

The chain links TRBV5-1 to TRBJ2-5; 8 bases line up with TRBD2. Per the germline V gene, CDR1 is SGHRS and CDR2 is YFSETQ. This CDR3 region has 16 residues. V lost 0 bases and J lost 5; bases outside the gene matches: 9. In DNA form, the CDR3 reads TGCGCCAGCAGCTTGGAGGGCGGGGGGCCGCGGGAGACCCAGTACTTC. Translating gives CASSLEGGGPRETQYF.

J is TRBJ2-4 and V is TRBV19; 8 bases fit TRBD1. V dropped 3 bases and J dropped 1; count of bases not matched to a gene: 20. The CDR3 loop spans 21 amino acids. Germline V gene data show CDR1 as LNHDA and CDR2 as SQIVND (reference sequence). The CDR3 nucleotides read TGTGCCAGTAGTATGAGATCTCCGGGACAGGTTGACGCCGCCGCCAAAAACATTCAGTACTTC. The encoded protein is CASSMRSPGQVDAAAKNIQYF.

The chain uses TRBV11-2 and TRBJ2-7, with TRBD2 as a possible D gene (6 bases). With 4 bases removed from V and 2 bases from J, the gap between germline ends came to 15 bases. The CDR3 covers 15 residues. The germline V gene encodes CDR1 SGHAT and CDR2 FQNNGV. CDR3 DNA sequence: TGTGCCAGCAGCTGGATAGCGACGGGGGCCTACGAGCAGTACTTC. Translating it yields CASSWIATGAYEQYF.

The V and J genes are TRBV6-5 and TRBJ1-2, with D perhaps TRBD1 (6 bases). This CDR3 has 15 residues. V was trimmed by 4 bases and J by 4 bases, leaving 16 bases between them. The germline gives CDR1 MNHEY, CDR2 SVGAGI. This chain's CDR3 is CASSLNREGGYGYTF. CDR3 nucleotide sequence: TGTGCCAGCAGTTTAAACAGGGAGGGCGGCTATGGCTACACCTTC.

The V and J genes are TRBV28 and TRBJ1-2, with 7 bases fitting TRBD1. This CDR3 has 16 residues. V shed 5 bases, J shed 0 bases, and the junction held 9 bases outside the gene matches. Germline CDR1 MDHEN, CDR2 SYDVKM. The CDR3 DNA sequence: TGTGCCAGCAGTGAGGGGGCACAGGGTTCTAACTATGGCTACACCTTC. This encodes CASSEGAQGSNYGYTF.

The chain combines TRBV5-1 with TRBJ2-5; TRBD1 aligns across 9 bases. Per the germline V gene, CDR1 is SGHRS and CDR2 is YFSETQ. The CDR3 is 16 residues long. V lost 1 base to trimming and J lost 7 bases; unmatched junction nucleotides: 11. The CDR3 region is CASSLLGTGTPGTQYF. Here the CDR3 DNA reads TGCGCCAGCAGCTTGTTAGGGACAGGGACTCCAGGGACCCAGTACTTC.

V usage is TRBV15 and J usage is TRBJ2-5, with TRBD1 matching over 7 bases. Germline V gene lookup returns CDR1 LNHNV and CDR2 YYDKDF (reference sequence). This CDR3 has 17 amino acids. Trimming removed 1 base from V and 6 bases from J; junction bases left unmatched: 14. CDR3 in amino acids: CATSRGREGAGRQTQYF. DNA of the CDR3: TGTGCCACCAGCAGAGGTCGTGAGGGGGCCGGACGACAGACCCAGTACTTC.

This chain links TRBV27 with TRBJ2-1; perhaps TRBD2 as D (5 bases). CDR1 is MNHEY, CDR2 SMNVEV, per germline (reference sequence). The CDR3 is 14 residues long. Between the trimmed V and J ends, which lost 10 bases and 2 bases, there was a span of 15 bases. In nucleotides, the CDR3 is TGTGCCACCAGGCAAGGGAGCACCTACAATGAGCAGTTCTTC. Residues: CATRQGSTYNEQFF.

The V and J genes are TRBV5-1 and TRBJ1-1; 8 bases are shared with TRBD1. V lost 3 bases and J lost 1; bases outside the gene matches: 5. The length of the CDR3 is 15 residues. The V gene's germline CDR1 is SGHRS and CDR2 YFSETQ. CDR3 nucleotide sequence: TGCGCCAGCAGCTCAGGACAGGGACAGAACACTGAAGCTTTCTTT. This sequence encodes CASSSGQGQNTEAFF. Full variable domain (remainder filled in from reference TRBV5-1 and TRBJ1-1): KAGVTQTPRYLIKTRGQQVTLSCSPISGHRSVSWYQQTPGQGLQFLFEYFSETQRNKGNFPGRFSGRQFSNSRSEMNVSTLELGDSALYLCASSSGQGQNTEAFFGQGTRLTVV.

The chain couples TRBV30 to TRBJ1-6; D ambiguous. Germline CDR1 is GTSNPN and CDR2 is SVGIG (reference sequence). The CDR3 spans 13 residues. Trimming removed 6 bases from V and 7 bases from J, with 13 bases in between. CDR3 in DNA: TGTGCCTGTCCGTCGTCTAAGAATTCACCCCTCCACTTT. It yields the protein CACPSSKNSPLHF.

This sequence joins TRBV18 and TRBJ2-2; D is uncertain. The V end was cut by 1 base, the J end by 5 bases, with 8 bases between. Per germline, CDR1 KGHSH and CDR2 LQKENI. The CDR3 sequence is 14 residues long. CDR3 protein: CASSPLQATGELFF. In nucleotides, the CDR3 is TGTGCCAGCTCACCACTGCAGGCTACCGGGGAGCTGTTTTTT.

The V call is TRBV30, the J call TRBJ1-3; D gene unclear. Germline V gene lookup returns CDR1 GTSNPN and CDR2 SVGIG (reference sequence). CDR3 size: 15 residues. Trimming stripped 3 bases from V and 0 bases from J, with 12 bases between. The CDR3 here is CAWSKVRLSGNTIYF. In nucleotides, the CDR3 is TGTGCCTGGAGCAAAGTCCGACTCTCTGGAAACACCATATATTTT.

In DNA form, the CDR3 reads TGTGCCAGCAGCTTAGTATCTAGCTGGGACACTGAAGCTTTCTTT. This translates into CASSLVSSWDTEAFF. The chain has TRBV11-2 and TRBJ1-1; D is ambiguous. V gave up 1 base and J gave up 3 bases, with 12 bases separating them. The CDR3 runs 15 residues. Germline V lookup: CDR1 SGHAT, CDR2 FQNNGV.

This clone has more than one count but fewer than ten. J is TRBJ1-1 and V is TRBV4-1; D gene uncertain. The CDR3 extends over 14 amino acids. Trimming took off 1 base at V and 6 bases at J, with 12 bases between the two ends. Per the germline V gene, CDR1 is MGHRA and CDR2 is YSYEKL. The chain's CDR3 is CASSQGWAGPEAFF. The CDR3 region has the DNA TGCGCCAGCAGCCAAGGTTGGGCAGGTCCTGAAGCTTTCTTT.

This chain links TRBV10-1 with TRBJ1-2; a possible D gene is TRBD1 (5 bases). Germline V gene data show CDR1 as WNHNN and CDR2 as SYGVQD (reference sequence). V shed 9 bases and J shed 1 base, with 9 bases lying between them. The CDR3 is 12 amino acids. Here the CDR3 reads CASSGFNYGYTF. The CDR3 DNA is TGCGCCAGTTCAGGGTTTAACTATGGCTACACCTTC.

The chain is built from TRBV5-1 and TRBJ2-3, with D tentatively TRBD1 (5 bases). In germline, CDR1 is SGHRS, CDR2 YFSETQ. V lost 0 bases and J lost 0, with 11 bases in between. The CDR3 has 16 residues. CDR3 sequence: CASSLGVGASTDTQYF. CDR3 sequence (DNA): TGCGCCAGCAGCTTGGGTGTAGGGGCTAGCACAGATACGCAGTATTTT.

This chain's CDR3 is CASSGSSGGEIDTQYF. CDR3 nucleotide sequence: TGTGCCAGCAGCGGGTCTAGCGGGGGGGAAATAGATACGCAGTATTTT. This rearrangement joins TRBV7-2 to TRBJ2-3; 12 bases agree with TRBD2. Germline values: CDR1 SGHTA, CDR2 FQGNSA. The CDR3 totals 16 residues. With V trimmed by 5 bases and J by 5 bases, 8 bases remained unmatched.

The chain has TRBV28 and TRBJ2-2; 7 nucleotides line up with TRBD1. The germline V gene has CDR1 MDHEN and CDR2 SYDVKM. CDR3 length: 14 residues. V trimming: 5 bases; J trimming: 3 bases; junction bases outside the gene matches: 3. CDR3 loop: CASSDRVYTGELFF. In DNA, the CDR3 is TGTGCCAGCAGTGACAGGGTGTACACCGGGGAGCTGTTTTTT.

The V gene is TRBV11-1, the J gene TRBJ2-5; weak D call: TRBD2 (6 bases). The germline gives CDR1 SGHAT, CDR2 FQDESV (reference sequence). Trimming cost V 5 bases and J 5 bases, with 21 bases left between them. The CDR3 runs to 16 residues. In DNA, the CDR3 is TGTGCCAGCAGCATAACCCCCGGAGGGTTCGCGGAGACCCAGTACTTC. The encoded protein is CASSITPGGFAETQYF. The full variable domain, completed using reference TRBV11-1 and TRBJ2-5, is EAEVAQSPRYKITEKSQAVAFWCDPISGHATLYWYRQILGQGPELLVQFQDESVVDDSQLPKDRFSAERLKGVDSTLKIQPAELGDSAMYLCASSITPGGFAETQYFGPGTRLLVL.

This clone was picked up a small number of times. The CDR3 sequence: CASSRGLNTEAFF. CDR3 in DNA: TGTGCCAGTAGTCGCGGGCTGAACACTGAAGCTTTCTTT. The chain links TRBV19 to TRBJ1-1; D remains ambiguous. The V and J ends lost 5 bases and 0 bases respectively, with 7 bases between them. The CDR3 has 13 residues. The germline gives CDR1 LNHDA, CDR2 SQIVND (reference sequence). Looking up the rest from reference TRBV19 and TRBJ1-1 gives the full variable domain: DGGITQSPKYLFRKEGQNVTLSCEQNLNHDAMYWYRQDPGQGLRLIYYSQIVNDFQKGDIAEGYSVSREKKESFPLTVTSAQKNPTAFYLCASSRGLNTEAFFGQGTRLTVV.